The clone carrying this T cell receptor beta chain was seen at least ten times. Antigen: not known. The sequenced template was RNA, covering the TCR beta CDR3 region. Second-round multiplex PCR came after a first-round RT-PCR that employed HTBI primers. Each CDR3 protein is one row after TCRdb ran MiXCR on the multiplex PCR reads. The sample has around 470,000 distinct CDR3 sequences, approximately 15% seen once. This sample was taken from a study of Graves' ophthalmopathy and Graves' hyperthyroidism. Points from the study as a whole: Most thyroid clonotypes expanded beyond 0.001 frequency were also found in blood.

This CDR3 spans 12 amino acids. V lost 6 bases, J lost 5 bases, and 3 bases stayed unmatched. CDR1 MDHEN and CDR2 SYDVKM come from the germline V gene. Someone took the PBMCs out of 9.5 to 10 ml of fresh peripheral blood. This receptor was obtained from a woman younger than 45 with Graves' ophthalmopathy. Sequenced input: blood. The chain carries TRBV28 and TRBJ2-5, with 7 bases lining up with TRBD2. In DNA, the CDR3 is TGTGCCAGCAGAGCGGGAAAGGAGACCCAGTACTTC. Amino acid sequence: CASRAGKETQYF.